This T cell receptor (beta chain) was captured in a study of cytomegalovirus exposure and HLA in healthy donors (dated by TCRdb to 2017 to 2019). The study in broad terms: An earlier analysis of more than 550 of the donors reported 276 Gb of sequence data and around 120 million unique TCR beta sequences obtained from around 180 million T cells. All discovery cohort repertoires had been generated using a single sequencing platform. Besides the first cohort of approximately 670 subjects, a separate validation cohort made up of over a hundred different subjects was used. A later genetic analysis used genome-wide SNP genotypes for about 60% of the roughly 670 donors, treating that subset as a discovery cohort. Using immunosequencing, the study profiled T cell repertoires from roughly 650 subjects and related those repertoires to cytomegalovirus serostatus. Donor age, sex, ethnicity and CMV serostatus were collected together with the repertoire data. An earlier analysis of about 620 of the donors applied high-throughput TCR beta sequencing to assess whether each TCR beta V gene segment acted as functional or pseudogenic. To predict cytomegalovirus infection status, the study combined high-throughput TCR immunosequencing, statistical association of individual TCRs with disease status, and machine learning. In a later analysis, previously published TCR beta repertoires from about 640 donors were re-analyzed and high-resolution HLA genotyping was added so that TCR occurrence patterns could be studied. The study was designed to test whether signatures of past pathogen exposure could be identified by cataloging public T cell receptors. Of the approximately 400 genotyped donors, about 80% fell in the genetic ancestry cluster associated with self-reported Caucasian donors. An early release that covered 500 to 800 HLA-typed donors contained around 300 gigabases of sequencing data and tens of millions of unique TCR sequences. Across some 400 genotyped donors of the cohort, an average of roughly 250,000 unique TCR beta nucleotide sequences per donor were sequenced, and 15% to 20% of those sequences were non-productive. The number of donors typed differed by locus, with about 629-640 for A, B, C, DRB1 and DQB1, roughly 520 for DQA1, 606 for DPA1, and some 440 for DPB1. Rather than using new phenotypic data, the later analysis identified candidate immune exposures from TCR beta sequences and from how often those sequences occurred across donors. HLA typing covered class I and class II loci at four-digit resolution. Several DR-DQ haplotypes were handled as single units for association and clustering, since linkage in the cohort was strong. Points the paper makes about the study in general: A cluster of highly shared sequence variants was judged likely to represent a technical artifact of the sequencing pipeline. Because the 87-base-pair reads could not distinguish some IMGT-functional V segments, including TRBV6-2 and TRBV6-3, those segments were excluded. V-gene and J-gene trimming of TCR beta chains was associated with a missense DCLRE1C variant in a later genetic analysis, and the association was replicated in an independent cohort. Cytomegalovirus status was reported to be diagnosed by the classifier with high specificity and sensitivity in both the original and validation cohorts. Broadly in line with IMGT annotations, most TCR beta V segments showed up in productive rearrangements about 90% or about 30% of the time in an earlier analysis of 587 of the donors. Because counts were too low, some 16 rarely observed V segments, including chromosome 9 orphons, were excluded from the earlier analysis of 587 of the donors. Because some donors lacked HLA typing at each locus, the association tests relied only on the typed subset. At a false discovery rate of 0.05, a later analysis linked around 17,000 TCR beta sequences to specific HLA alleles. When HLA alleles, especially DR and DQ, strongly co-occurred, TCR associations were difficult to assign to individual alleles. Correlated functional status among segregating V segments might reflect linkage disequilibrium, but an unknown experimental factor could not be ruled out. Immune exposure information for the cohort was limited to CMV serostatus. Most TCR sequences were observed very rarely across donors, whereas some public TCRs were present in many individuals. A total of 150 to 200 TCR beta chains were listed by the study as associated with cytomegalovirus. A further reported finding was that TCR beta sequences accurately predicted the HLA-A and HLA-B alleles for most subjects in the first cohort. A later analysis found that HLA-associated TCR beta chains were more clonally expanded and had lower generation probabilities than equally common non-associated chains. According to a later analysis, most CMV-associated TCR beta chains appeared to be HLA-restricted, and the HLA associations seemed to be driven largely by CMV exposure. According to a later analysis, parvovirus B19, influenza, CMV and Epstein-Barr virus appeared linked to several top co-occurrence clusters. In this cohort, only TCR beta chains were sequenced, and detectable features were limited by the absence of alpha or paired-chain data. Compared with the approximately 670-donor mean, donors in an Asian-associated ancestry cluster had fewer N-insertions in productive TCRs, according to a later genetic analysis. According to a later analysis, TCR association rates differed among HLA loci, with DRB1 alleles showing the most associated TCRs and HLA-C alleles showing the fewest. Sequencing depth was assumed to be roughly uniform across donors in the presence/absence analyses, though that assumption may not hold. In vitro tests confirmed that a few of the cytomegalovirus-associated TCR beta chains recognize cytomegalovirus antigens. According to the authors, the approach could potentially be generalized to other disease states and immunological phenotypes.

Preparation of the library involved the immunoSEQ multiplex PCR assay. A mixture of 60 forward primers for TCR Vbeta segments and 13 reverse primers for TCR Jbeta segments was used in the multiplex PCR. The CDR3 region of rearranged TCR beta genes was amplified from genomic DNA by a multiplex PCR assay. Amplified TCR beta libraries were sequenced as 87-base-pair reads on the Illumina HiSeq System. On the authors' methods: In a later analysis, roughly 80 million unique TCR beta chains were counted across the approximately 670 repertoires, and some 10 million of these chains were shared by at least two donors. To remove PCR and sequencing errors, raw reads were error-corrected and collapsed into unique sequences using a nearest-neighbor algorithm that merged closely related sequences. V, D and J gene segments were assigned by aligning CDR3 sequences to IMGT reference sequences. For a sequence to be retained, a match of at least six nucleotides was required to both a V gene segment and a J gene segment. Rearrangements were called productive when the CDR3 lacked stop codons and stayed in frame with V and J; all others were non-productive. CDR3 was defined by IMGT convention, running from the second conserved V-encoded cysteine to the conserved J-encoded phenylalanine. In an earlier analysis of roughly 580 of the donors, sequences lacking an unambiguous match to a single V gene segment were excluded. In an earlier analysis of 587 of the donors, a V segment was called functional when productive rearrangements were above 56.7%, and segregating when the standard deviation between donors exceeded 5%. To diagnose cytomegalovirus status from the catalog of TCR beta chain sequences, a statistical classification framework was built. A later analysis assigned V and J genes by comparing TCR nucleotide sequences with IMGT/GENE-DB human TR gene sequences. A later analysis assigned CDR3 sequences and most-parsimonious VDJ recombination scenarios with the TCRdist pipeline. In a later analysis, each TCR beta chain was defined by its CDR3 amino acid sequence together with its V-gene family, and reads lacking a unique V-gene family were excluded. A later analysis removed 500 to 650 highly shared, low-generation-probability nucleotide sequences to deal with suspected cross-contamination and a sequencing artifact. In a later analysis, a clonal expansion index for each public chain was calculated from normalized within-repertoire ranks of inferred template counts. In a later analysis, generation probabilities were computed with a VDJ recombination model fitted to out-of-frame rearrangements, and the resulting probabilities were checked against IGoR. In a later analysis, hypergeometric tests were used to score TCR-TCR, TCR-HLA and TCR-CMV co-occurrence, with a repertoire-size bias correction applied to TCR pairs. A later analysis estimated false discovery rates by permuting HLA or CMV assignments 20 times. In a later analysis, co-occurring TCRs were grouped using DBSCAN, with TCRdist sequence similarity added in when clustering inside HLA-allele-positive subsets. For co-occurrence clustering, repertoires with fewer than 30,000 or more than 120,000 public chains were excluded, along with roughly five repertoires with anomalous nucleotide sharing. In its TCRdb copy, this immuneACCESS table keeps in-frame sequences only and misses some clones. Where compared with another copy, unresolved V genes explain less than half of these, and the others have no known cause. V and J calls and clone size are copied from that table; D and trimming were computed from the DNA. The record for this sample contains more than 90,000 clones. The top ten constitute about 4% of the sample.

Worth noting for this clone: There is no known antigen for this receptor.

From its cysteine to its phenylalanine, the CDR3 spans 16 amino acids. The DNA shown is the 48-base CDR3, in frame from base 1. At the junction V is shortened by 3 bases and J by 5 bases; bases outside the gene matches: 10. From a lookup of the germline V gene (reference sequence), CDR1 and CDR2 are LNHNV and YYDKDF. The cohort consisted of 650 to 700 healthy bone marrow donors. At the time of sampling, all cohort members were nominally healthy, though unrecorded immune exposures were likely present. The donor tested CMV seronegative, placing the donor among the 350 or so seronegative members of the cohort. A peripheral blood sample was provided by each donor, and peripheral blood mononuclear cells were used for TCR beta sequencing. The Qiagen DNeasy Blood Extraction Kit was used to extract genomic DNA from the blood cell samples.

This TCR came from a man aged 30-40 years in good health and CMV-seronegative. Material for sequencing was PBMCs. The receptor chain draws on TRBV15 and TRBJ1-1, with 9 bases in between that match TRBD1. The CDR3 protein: CATSRGTGSVKTEAFF. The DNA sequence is TGTGCCACCAGCAGGGGGACAGGGTCGGTAAAAACTGAAGCTTTCTTT. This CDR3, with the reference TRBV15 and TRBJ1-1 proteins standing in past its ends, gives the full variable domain DAMVIQNPRYQVTQFGKPVTLSCSQTLNHNVMYWYQQKSSQAPKLLFHYYDKDFNNEADTPDNFQSRRPNTSFCFLDIRSPGLGDTAMYLCATSRGTGSVKTEAFFGQGTRLTVV.